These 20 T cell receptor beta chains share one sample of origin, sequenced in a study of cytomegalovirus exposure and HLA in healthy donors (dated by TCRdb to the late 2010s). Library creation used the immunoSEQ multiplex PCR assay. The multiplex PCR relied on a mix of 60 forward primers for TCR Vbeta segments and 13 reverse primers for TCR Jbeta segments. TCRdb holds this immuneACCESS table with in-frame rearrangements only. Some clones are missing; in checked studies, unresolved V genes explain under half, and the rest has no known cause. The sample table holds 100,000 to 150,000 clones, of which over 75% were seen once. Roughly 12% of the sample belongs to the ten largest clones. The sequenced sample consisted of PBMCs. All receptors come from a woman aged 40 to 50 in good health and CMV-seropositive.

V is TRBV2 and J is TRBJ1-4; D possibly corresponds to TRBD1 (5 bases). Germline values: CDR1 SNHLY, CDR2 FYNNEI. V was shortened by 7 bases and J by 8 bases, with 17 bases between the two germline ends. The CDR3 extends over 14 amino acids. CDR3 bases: TGTGCCAGCACCTTATCAGGGTTTAGCGAAAAACTGTTTTTT. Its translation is CASTLSGFSEKLFF.

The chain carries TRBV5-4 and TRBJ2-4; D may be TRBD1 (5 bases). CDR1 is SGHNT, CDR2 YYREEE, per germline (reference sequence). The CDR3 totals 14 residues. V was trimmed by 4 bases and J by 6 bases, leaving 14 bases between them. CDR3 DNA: TGTGCCAGCAGCCCCTGGAACAGGTTAAACATTCAGTACTTC. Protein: CASSPWNRLNIQYF.

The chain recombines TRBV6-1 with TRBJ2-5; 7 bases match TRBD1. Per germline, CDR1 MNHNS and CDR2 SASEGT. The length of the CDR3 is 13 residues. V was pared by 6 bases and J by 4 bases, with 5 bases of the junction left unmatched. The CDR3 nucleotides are TGTGCCAGCAGACAGGGGATTCGAGAGACCCAGTACTTC. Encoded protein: CASRQGIRETQYF.

The DNA of the CDR3 is TGTGCCAGCAGCTTCATAGGTAGCGGGAGTGCAGATACGCAGTATTTT. Its protein product is CASSFIGSGSADTQYF. The chain couples TRBV7-9 to TRBJ2-3; 9 bases match TRBD2. CDR3 length equals 16 residues. Germline V gene sequence: CDR1 SEHNR, CDR2 FQNEAQ (reference sequence). Germline trimming cut 3 bases from V and 4 bases from J; bases unmatched to any gene: 8.

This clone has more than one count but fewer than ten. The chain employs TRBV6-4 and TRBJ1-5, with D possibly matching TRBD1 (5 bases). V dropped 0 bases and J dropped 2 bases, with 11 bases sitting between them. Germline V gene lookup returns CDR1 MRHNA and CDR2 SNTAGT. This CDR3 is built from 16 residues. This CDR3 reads CASSDSKTGGNQPQHF. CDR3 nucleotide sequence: TGTGCCAGCAGTGACTCGAAAACAGGAGGCAATCAGCCCCAGCATTTT.

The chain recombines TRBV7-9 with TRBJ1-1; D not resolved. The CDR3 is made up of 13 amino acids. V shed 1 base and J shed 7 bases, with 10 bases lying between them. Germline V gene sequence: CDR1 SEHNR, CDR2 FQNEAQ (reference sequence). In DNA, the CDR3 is TGTGCCAGCAGCTTAGTAATGAACGGTGAAGCTTTCTTT. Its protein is CASSLVMNGEAFF. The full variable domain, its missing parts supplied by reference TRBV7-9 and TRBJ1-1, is DTGVSQNPRHKITKRGQNVTFRCDPISEHNRLYWYRQTLGQGPEFLTYFQNEAQLEKSRLLSDRFSAERPKGSFSTLEIQRTEQGDSAMYLCASSLVMNGEAFFGQGTRLTVV.

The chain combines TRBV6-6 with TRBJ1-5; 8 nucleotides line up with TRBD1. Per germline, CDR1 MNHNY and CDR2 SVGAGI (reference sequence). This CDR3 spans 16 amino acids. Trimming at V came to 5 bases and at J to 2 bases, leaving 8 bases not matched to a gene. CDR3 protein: CASSQMTGVGNQPQHF. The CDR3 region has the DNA TGTGCCAGCAGTCAGATGACAGGGGTGGGCAATCAGCCCCAGCATTTT.

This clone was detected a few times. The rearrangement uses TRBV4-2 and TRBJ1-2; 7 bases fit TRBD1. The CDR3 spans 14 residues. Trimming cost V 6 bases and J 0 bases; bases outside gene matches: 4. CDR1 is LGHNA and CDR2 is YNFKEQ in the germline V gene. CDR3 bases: TGTGCCAGCAGGATGGGACAGTCTAACTATGGCTACACCTTC. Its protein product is CASRMGQSNYGYTF.

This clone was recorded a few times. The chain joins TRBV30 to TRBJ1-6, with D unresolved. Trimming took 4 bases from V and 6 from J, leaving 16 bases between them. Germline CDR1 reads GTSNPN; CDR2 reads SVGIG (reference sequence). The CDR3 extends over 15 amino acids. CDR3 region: CAWTPTVFLNSPLHF. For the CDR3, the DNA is TGTGCCTGGACCCCGACTGTATTCCTTAATTCACCCCTCCACTTT. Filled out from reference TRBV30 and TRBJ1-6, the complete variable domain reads SQTIHQWPATLVQPVGSPLSLECTVEGTSNPNLYWYRQAAGRGLQLLFYSVGIGQISSEVPQNLSASRPQDRQFILSSKKLLLSDSGFYLCAWTPTVFLNSPLHFGNGTRLTVT.

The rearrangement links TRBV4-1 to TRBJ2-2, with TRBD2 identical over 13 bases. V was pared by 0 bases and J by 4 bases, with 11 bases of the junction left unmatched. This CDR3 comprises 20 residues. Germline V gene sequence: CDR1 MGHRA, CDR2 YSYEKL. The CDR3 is CASSQDRLAGGGGGTGELFF. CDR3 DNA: TGCGCCAGCAGCCAAGATAGACTAGCGGGAGGAGGGGGGGGCACCGGGGAGCTGTTTTTT.

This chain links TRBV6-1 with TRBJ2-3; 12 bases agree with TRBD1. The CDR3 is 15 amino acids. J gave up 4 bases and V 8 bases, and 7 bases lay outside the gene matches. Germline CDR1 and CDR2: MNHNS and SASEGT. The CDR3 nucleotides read TGTGCCAGCGGGTCCGGGACAGGGGGCGCAGATACGCAGTATTTT. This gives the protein CASGSGTGGADTQYF.

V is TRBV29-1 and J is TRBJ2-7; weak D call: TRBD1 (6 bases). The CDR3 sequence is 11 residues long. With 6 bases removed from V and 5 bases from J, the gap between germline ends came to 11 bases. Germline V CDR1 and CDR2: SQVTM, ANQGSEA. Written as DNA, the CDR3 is TGCAGCGTAAAGACAGGAGACGAGCAGTACTTC. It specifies CSVKTGDEQYF.

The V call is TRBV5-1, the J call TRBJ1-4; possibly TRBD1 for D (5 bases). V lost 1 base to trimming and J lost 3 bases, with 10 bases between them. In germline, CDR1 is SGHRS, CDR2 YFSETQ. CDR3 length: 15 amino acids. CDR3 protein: CASSLSQGANEKLFF. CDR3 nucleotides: TGCGCCAGCAGCTTGAGCCAGGGTGCTAATGAAAAACTGTTTTTT.

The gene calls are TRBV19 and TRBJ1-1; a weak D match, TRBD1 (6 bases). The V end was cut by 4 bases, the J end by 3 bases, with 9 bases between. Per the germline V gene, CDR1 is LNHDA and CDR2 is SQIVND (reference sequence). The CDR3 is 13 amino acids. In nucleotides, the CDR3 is TGTGCCAGTAGTAACAGGGACCACACTGAAGCTTTCTTT. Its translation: CASSNRDHTEAFF.

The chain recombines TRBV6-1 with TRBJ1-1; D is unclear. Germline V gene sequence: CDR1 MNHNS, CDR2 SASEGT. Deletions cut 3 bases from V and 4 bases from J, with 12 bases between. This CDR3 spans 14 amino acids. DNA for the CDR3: TGTGCCAGCAGTGAGACCGGGTTGCTCACTGAAGCTTTCTTT. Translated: CASSETGLLTEAFF.

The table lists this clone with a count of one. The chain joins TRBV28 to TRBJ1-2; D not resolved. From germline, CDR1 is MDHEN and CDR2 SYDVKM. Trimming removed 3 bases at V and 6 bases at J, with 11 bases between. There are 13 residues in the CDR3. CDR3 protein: CASSFLGSHGYTF. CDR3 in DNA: TGTGCCAGCAGTTTCCTAGGTAGTCATGGCTACACCTTC.

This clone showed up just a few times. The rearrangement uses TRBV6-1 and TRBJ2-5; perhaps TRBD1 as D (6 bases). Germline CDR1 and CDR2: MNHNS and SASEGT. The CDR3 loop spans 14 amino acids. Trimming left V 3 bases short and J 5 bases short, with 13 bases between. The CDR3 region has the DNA TGTGCCAGCAGTGAGGTTCAGGGGACGGAGACCCAGTACTTC. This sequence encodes CASSEVQGTETQYF.

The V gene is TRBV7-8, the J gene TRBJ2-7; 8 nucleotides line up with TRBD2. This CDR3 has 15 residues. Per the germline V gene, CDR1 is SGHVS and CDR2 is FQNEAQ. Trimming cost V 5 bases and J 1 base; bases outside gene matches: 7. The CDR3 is CASSDQTSASYEQYF. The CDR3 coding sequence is TGTGCCAGCAGCGACCAGACTAGCGCTTCCTACGAGCAGTACTTC.

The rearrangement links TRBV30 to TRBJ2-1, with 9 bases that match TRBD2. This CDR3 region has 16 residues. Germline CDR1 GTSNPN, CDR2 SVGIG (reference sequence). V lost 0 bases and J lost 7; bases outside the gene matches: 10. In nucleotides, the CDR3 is TGTGCCTGGAGTGTACGGGCGGGAGGGCCGAAAAATGAGCAGTTCTTC. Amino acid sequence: CAWSVRAGGPKNEQFF.

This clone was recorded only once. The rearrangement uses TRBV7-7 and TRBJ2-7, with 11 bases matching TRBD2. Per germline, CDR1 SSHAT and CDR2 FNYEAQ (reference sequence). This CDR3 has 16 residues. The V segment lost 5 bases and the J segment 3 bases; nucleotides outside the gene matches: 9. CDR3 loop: CASSPVGLADIYEQYF. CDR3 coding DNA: TGTGCCAGCAGCCCAGTGGGACTAGCGGATATCTACGAGCAGTACTTC.